These 3 T cell receptor beta chains were sequenced from one sample in a study of blood T cell repertoires in COVID-19. Method: immunoSEQ multiplex PCR; TCRdb's copy keeps in-frame clones and lacks some. The sample yields 300,000 to 400,000 clones, 90% seen once. Sequenced sample: PBMCs or T cells enriched from blood (not recorded which). The receptors originated from a man between 60 and 70 years old who had recovered from COVID-19.

The V call is TRBV6-5, the J call TRBJ1-1, with 7 bases matching TRBD1. J was trimmed by 0 bases and V by 6 bases; bases with no gene match: 4. Germline V gives CDR1 MNHEY, CDR2 SVGAGI. The CDR3 contains 14 residues. For the CDR3, the DNA is TGTGCCAGCAGAGAGACAGGGATGAACACTGAAGCTTTCTTT. It translates to CASRETGMNTEAFF.

J is TRBJ2-1 and V is TRBV5-1; 9 positions agree with TRBD1. From germline, CDR1 is SGHRS and CDR2 YFSETQ. After removal of 4 bases from V and 4 bases from J, the junction contained 9 bases not matched to a gene. The CDR3 covers 16 residues. CDR3 protein: CASSPFGTGTYNEQFF. The CDR3 nucleotides read TGCGCCAGCAGCCCGTTCGGGACAGGGACATACAATGAGCAGTTCTTC.

The chain uses TRBV27 and TRBJ2-2; no definite D call. Looked up from germline, CDR1 is MNHEY and CDR2 is SMNVEV (reference sequence). This CDR3 comprises 14 residues. The V and J ends lost 8 bases and 0 bases respectively, with 10 bases between them. The CDR3 DNA reads TGTGCCAGCGGTATAGCTTCGAACACCGGGGAGCTGTTTTTT. Residues: CASGIASNTGELFF.